The 13 T cell receptor beta chains given below trace back to one sample, sequenced in a study of early T cells in non-severe SARS-CoV-2 infection. TCRdb ran MiXCR on the 5' RACE reads and lists one entry per CDR3 protein. The sample lists tens of thousands of distinct CDR3 sequences, around 12% seen once, with around 1.3% in the top ten. Sequenced material: whole blood. The receptor source for this set is an adult who was a healthcare worker with PCR-confirmed SARS-CoV-2 infection or an uninfected control (not recorded which).

This clonotype was seen a few times. The genes are TRBV4-3 and TRBJ2-2; D is unclear. CDR3 length: 15 residues. V was shortened by 0 bases and J by 7 bases, with 12 bases between the two germline ends. Germline V gene data show CDR1 as LGHNA and CDR2 as YSLEER. CDR3: CASSQDTARSGELFF. DNA for the CDR3: TGCGCCAGCAGCCAAGATACAGCGAGGAGCGGGGAGCTGTTTTTT.

This clonotype was seen at least ten times. Here the CDR3 reads CASSTDTDTQYF. CDR3 DNA: TGTGCCAGCAGCACAGATACAGATACGCAGTATTTT. The gene calls are TRBV7-2 and TRBJ2-3; no clear D gene. Trimming pared 5 bases from V and 3 bases from J, leaving 6 bases between. Germline lookup yields CDR1 SGHTA and CDR2 FQGNSA. CDR3 length: 12 residues.

The genes are TRBV12-3 or TRBV12-4 and TRBJ1-6; TRBD1 is a possible D gene (5 bases). The CDR3 loop spans 17 amino acids. V shed 5 bases and J shed 6 bases, with 20 bases lying between them. The CDR3 DNA reads TGTGCCAGCAGTACCCGGGACGCCGGGGCTTTTAATTCACCCCTCCACTTT. Amino acids: CASSTRDAGAFNSPLHF.

To note about this clonotype: This may be a read error, as it is one base from a much larger clone. The gene calls are TRBV20-1 and TRBJ2-5, with TRBD1 as a possible D gene (7 bases). CDR1 DFQATT and CDR2 SNEGSKA come from the germline V gene (reference sequence). The CDR3 is 15 residues long. V was shortened by 6 bases and J by 3 bases, with 20 bases between the two germline ends. This CDR3 reads CSAGQDGTFKETQYF. CDR3 nucleotides: TGCAGTGCCGGACAGGACGGGACTTTCAAAGAGACCCAGTACTTC.

This clonotype was detected many times. CDR3 DNA: TGCAGTGCTAGAGTGGAGGGCCGGGACACCGGGGAGCTGTTTTTT. Residues: CSARVEGRDTGELFF. This chain uses TRBV20-1 with TRBJ2-2, with TRBD2 as a possible D gene (6 bases). Germline CDR1 and CDR2: DFQATT and SNEGSKA (reference sequence). Trimming removed 1 base at V and 3 bases at J, with 12 bases between. The CDR3 totals 15 residues.

This clonotype came up many times. The V gene is TRBV6-2 or TRBV6-3, the J gene TRBJ1-1; weak D call: TRBD1 (5 bases). This CDR3 has 14 residues. V dropped 6 bases and J dropped 4 bases, with 15 bases sitting between them. CDR1 is MNHEY, CDR2 SVGEGT, per germline. CDR3 sequence reads: CASSGRQGGTEAFF. The CDR3 nucleotides read TGTGCCAGCAGCGGGAGGCAGGGAGGCACTGAAGCTTTCTTT.

This clonotype was recorded at least ten times. The chain recombines TRBV28 with TRBJ2-3; 9 bases align to TRBD1. Germline V lookup: CDR1 MDHEN, CDR2 SYDVKM. The CDR3 runs to 13 residues. J was trimmed by 4 bases and V by 8 bases; bases with no gene match: 4. This chain's CDR3 is CASRQGDADTQYF. The CDR3 bases are TGTGCCAGCCGACAGGGGGACGCAGATACGCAGTATTTT.

This clonotype was observed many times. The V gene is TRBV9, the J gene TRBJ2-7; a weak D match, TRBD1 (6 bases). The CDR3 sequence is 15 residues long. The V gene's germline CDR1 is SGDLS and CDR2 YYNGEE. V was clipped by 9 bases and J by 4 bases, with 23 bases between them. CDR3 protein: CATKYRDVCEYEQYF. The CDR3 coding sequence is TGTGCCACAAAGTACAGGGATGTATGCGAATACGAGCAGTACTTC.

This chain joins TRBV5-1 and TRBJ2-1; possibly TRBD1 or TRBD2 for D (5 bases each). CDR3 length: 13 amino acids. Deletions cut 5 bases from V and 5 bases from J, with 11 bases between. Germline lookup yields CDR1 SGHRS and CDR2 YFSETQ. In DNA, the CDR3 is TGCGCCAGCAGAAAGGGGAGAAACAATGAGCAGTTCTTC. This translates into CASRKGRNNEQFF.

J is TRBJ1-1 and V is TRBV28; tentatively, D is TRBD1 (5 bases). Trimming took 5 bases from V and 5 from J, leaving 15 bases between them. The CDR3 is 14 residues long. Looked up from germline, CDR1 is MDHEN and CDR2 is SYDVKM. As DNA, the CDR3 is TGTGCCAGCAGTCCGGGACGGAGGGAAACTGAAGCTTTCTTT. This sequence encodes CASSPGRRETEAFF.

There are many counts of this clonotype. The gene calls are TRBV15 and TRBJ1-6; 9 bases agree with TRBD1. The V segment lost 3 bases and the J segment 9 bases; nucleotides outside the gene matches: 9. This CDR3 has 16 amino acids. CDR1 and CDR2 (germline): LNHNV, YYDKDF (reference sequence). CDR3 region: CATSSHRTGVSSPLHF. The CDR3 region has the DNA TGTGCCACCAGCAGTCACCGGACAGGGGTGAGTTCACCCCTCCACTTT.

This clonotype appeared many times. V and J are TRBV7-2 and TRBJ2-7, with 11 bases fitting TRBD1. The length of the CDR3 is 15 residues. Germline V lookup: CDR1 SGHTA, CDR2 FQGNSA. With V trimmed by 6 bases and J by 7 bases, 11 bases remained unmatched. The CDR3 protein is CASRAPDRGPREQYF. Here the CDR3 DNA reads TGTGCCAGCAGGGCCCCGGACAGGGGGCCTCGGGAGCAGTACTTC.

The chain joins TRBV27 to TRBJ2-1; D is possibly TRBD2 (6 bases). CDR3 length equals 15 residues. Germline V lookup: CDR1 MNHEY, CDR2 SMNVEV (reference sequence). V was trimmed by 2 bases and J by 7 bases, leaving 15 bases between them. This CDR3 is CASSLIPGASNEQFF. As DNA, the CDR3 is TGTGCCAGCAGTTTAATTCCGGGAGCTTCAAATGAGCAGTTCTTC.